The 22 T cell receptor beta chains presented below share a single source sample, sequenced in a study of blood T cells in healthy people across ages. With a J-beta primer mix and a sample-barcoded 5' primer, a second PCR ran about 7 to 12 cycles. TCRdb fed the 5' RACE reads into MiXCR, producing one record per CDR3 protein. Altogether 550,000 to 700,000 distinct CDR3 sequences are present, roughly 28% being singletons, with the ten largest covering around a sixth. The sample comprised blood. The receptors shown here come from a woman between 65 and 79 years old in good health.

The chain links TRBV3-1 to TRBJ1-4; no clear D. CDR1 LGHDT and CDR2 YNNKEL come from the germline V gene (reference sequence). CDR3 size: 13 residues. Trimming stripped 1 base from V and 8 bases from J, with 8 bases between. CDR3 bases: TGTGCCAGCAGCCAAGTTCACCGGGAAAAACTGTTTTTT. It yields the protein CASSQVHREKLFF. Full variable domain (rest looked up from reference TRBV3-1 and TRBJ1-4): DTAVSQTPKYLVTQMGNDKSIKCEQNLGHDTMYWYKQDSKKFLKIMFSYNNKELIINETVPNRFSPKSPDKAHLNLHINSLELGDSAVYFCASSQVHREKLFFGSGTQLSVL.

This clonotype was observed many times. The V gene is TRBV4-3, the J gene TRBJ1-4, with a weak D call TRBD1 (5 bases). Trimming took off 4 bases at V and 3 bases at J, with 9 bases between the two ends. Germline CDR1 is LGHNA and CDR2 is YSLEER. The CDR3 runs 14 residues. Here the CDR3 reads CASSPGQANEKLFF. In DNA, the CDR3 is TGCGCCAGCAGCCCGGGGCAGGCTAATGAAAAACTGTTTTTT.

The chain employs TRBV6-5 and TRBJ1-2; D may be TRBD1 (5 bases). With 2 bases removed from V and 4 bases from J, the gap between germline ends came to 11 bases. The germline V gene has CDR1 MNHEY and CDR2 SVGAGI. The CDR3 has 14 residues. DNA of the CDR3: TGTGCCAGCAGTTACGGCCGACAGAGCTATGGCTACACCTTC. Protein: CASSYGRQSYGYTF.

This clonotype was recorded a few times. This chain links TRBV6-6 with TRBJ2-7; no firm D call. V lost 5 bases and J lost 2, with 7 bases in between. CDR1 MNHNY and CDR2 SVGAGI come from the germline V gene (reference sequence). This CDR3 has 12 residues. The CDR3 DNA is TGTGCCAGCAGTACGACTGCCTACGAGCAGTACTTC. Translated, it gives CASSTTAYEQYF.

The chain links TRBV20-1 to TRBJ2-3, with D perhaps TRBD2 (7 bases). Germline CDR1 is DFQATT and CDR2 is SNEGSKA (reference sequence). V lost 5 bases, J lost 2 bases, and 14 bases lay in between. The CDR3 totals 14 residues. CDR3 amino acids: CSAEGGGTTDTQYF. As DNA, the CDR3 is TGCAGTGCTGAGGGCGGGGGCACCACAGATACGCAGTATTTT.

This clonotype turned up a few times. V usage is TRBV5-1 and J usage is TRBJ2-1; TRBD2 agrees at 8 bases. The ends lost 1 base at V and 9 bases at J; junction bases unmatched: 6. The CDR3 extends over 14 amino acids. The germline V gene has CDR1 SGHRS and CDR2 YFSETQ. The CDR3, as DNA: TGCGCCAGCAGCTTGCCCGGGGGGGCCGTTGAGCAGTTCTTC. It translates to CASSLPGGAVEQFF.

The chain is built from TRBV20-1 and TRBJ2-3; D call uncertain. The CDR3 consists of 15 residues. The germline gives CDR1 DFQATT, CDR2 SNEGSKA (reference sequence). V was shortened by 0 bases and J by 0 bases, with 10 bases between the two germline ends. The CDR3 DNA is TGCAGTGCTAGAGATCGGGTCACGAGCACAGATACGCAGTATTTT. This sequence encodes CSARDRVTSTDTQYF.

This clonotype appeared a single time. The V call is TRBV20-1, the J call TRBJ2-4; possibly TRBD1 for D (6 bases). V was cut by 3 bases and J by 0 bases, with 12 bases left in between. Germline CDR1 and CDR2: DFQATT and SNEGSKA (reference sequence). The CDR3 contains 15 residues. CDR3 protein: CSARGTGLAKNIQYF. The CDR3 region has the DNA TGCAGTGCTAGGGGAACAGGGCTAGCCAAAAACATTCAGTACTTC.

The V and J genes are TRBV6-5 and TRBJ2-7, with TRBD1 matching over 11 bases. Trimming took 7 bases from V and 7 from J; bases not matched to a gene: 9. The CDR3 has 14 amino acids. In germline, CDR1 is MNHEY, CDR2 SVGAGI. The CDR3 DNA is TGTGCCAGCAAAGGGGACAGGGGGTCTTGGGAGCAGTACTTC. Translating it yields CASKGDRGSWEQYF.

This clonotype occurred a few times. The rearrangement uses TRBV7-2 and TRBJ2-3, with 12 nucleotides matching TRBD2. From germline, CDR1 is SGHTA and CDR2 FQGNSA. The CDR3 loop spans 16 amino acids. V lost 1 base to trimming and J lost 3 bases; unmatched junction nucleotides: 2. The CDR3 DNA follows: TGTGCCAGCAGCTTAGAACTAGCGGGGGGTACAGATACGCAGTATTTT. Translating gives CASSLELAGGTDTQYF.

V is TRBV6-2 or TRBV6-3 and J is TRBJ2-5; D remains ambiguous. The J call may not be correct, given that the DNA end is closer to TRBJ2-7. CDR3 length equals 15 residues. Germline assignment: CDR1 MNHEY and CDR2 SVGEGT. CDR3 nucleotide sequence: TGTGCCAGCAGTTTAGATCCCCTCACACTCTACGAGCAGTACTTC. This codes for CASSLDPLTLYEQYF.

The rearrangement uses TRBV5-4 and TRBJ2-5; no clear D. Per germline, CDR1 SGHNT and CDR2 YYREEE (reference sequence). The CDR3 covers 14 residues. Trimming removed 4 bases from V and 1 base from J, with 11 bases in between. The CDR3 nucleotides are TGTGCCAGCAGCGCCGCCTATACCCAAGAGACCCAGTACTTC. Protein: CASSAAYTQETQYF.

The J gene is TRBJ2-5, the V gene TRBV7-2, with D hard to call. CDR3 length: 15 residues. Germline lookup yields CDR1 SGHTA and CDR2 FQGNSA. V gave up 3 bases and J gave up 2 bases, with 13 bases separating them. The DNA of the CDR3 is TGTGCCAGCAGCTTCGGCAGGTTATTACAAGAGACCCAGTACTTC. It specifies CASSFGRLLQETQYF.

This chain joins TRBV6-1 and TRBJ1-5, with D perhaps matching TRBD1 (5 bases). CDR3 length: 15 amino acids. The V end lost 4 bases, the J end lost 2 bases, and 12 bases lay between the germline ends. The germline gives CDR1 MNHNS, CDR2 SASEGT. The CDR3 here is CASSGGRRGNQPQHF. CDR3 bases: TGTGCCAGCAGTGGGGGACGGAGGGGCAATCAGCCCCAGCATTTT.

This clonotype was seen a handful of times. This chain joins TRBV12-3 or TRBV12-4 and TRBJ1-1, with 9 bases identical to TRBD1. V trimming: 6 bases; J trimming: 3 bases; junction bases outside the gene matches: 5. CDR3 length: 14 residues. Here the CDR3 reads CASSNRDRDTEAFF. DNA of the CDR3: TGTGCCAGCAGCAACCGGGACAGGGACACTGAAGCTTTCTTT.

This clonotype was recorded only once. The chain is built from TRBV15 and TRBJ2-5; possible D gene TRBD2, 6 bases. Near its end, the DNA agrees better with TRBJ2-7, so the J call may be wrong. Germline V gives CDR1 LNHNV, CDR2 YYDKDF (reference sequence). The CDR3 totals 16 residues. As DNA, the CDR3 is TGTGCCACCAGCAGAGATAGGCAGCGGGCAGGGAGCGAGCAGTACTTC. Its protein is CATSRDRQRAGSEQYF.

The genes are TRBV12-3 or TRBV12-4 and TRBJ2-5; a weak D match, TRBD1 (6 bases). Trimming shortened V by 3 bases and J by 7 bases, and 12 bases separated the two germline ends. The CDR3 loop spans 13 amino acids. This CDR3 reads CASSLGAGGTQYF. CDR3 DNA: TGTGCCAGCAGTTTGGGGGCCGGTGGGACCCAGTACTTC.

The table lists this clonotype with a few counts. The chain employs TRBV24-1 and TRBJ2-4; 10 positions agree with TRBD1. V lost 3 bases to trimming and J lost 7 bases; unmatched junction nucleotides: 5. The CDR3 contains 15 residues. The germline V gene encodes CDR1 KGHDR and CDR2 SFDVKD. This chain's CDR3 is CATSDPRQGANIQYF. DNA for the CDR3: TGTGCCACCAGTGATCCCCGACAGGGGGCGAACATTCAGTACTTC.

CDR3 DNA: TGCAGCGTAGCTCCGGGACAGGTGCAAGAGACCCAGTACTTC. The encoded protein is CSVAPGQVQETQYF. The chain employs TRBV29-1 and TRBJ2-5; 8 nucleotides match TRBD1. This CDR3 has 14 amino acids. Germline lookup yields CDR1 SQVTM and CDR2 ANQGSEA. The V gene end was trimmed by 6 bases and the J gene end by 2 bases; junction bases not matched to a gene: 8.

Only a few counts were recorded for this clonotype. The chain joins TRBV18 to TRBJ1-2, with D hard to call. The V end was cut by 5 bases, the J end by 4 bases, with 14 bases between. This CDR3 region has 14 residues. CDR1 and CDR2 (germline): KGHSH, LQKENI. CDR3 sequence (DNA): TGTGCCAGCTCATTTGATTCAGGTCCCTATGGCTACACCTTC. Protein sequence: CASSFDSGPYGYTF.

This clonotype was seen more than once but under ten times. CDR3 sequence reads: CASSSNRQGAANVLTF. The CDR3 DNA reads as TGTGCCAGCAGCTCAAACAGACAGGGGGCCGCCAACGTCCTGACTTTC. The V gene is TRBV7-9, the J gene TRBJ2-6; TRBD1 matches at 10 bases. V trimming: 4 bases; J trimming: 7 bases; junction bases outside the gene matches: 7. The CDR3 spans 16 residues. Germline CDR1 SEHNR, CDR2 FQNEAQ (reference sequence).

This clonotype was observed a single time. The V and J genes are TRBV19 and TRBJ1-4; D is unclear. This CDR3 comprises 13 residues. Germline V gene data show CDR1 as LNHDA and CDR2 as SQIVND (reference sequence). V shed 3 bases and J shed 12 bases, with 14 bases lying between them. The CDR3 loop is CASSIWAEDELFF. CDR3 bases: TGTGCCAGTAGTATTTGGGCCGAGGACGAACTGTTTTTT.